The rows below give T cell receptor beta chains drawn from one sample of a study of T cells in Graves' hyperthyroidism and ophthalmopathy. Each CDR3 protein gets one entry after TCRdb re-called the multiplex PCR reads with MiXCR. The sample shows around 190,000 distinct CDR3 sequences, around 17% of them seen only once. The sequenced sample consisted of blood. The receptors stem from a woman aged 45-65 years with Graves' hyperthyroidism. CDR3s include the opening cysteine and the closing phenylalanine or tryptophan. The D gene is left open where the match is weak.

d_gene: TRBD1
j_gene: TRBJ2-2
v_gene: TRBV20-1
len: 14
CDR3aa: CSAPQGSGTGELFF

d_gene: -
j_gene: TRBJ2-7
v_gene: TRBV7-9
len: 17
CDR3aa: CASSLGRGGTSSYEQYF

d_gene: TRBD2
j_gene: TRBJ2-1
v_gene: TRBV7-8
len: 16
CDR3aa: CASSSVAGGSYNEQFF

d_gene: -
j_gene: TRBJ2-5
v_gene: TRBV12-3/TRBV12-4
len: 14
CDR3aa: CASGPQAIQETQYF

d_gene: TRBD2
j_gene: TRBJ2-1
v_gene: TRBV11-3
len: 16
CDR3aa: CASRAPGAGGPNEQFF

d_gene: TRBD1
j_gene: TRBJ1-1
v_gene: TRBV5-1
len: 14
CDR3aa: CASSWTGGNTEAFF

d_gene: -
j_gene: TRBJ2-7
v_gene: TRBV5-1
len: 14
CDR3aa: CASSSSLGRYEQYF

d_gene: TRBD1
j_gene: TRBJ1-5
v_gene: TRBV7-8
len: 14
CDR3aa: CASNPGTVDQPQHF

d_gene: -
j_gene: TRBJ1-1
v_gene: TRBV12-3/TRBV12-4
len: 10
CDR3aa: CADSRTEAFF

d_gene: TRBD2
j_gene: TRBJ2-1
v_gene: TRBV29-1
len: 13
CDR3aa: CSGGLAGESEQFF

d_gene: -
j_gene: TRBJ1-2
v_gene: TRBV20-1
len: 13
CDR3aa: CSARGGGSNGYTF

d_gene: TRBD2
j_gene: TRBJ2-7
v_gene: TRBV6-2/TRBV6-3
len: 16
CDR3aa: CASSYGTSGRWYEQYF

d_gene: TRBD1
j_gene: TRBJ2-5
v_gene: TRBV7-7
len: 16
CDR3aa: CASSLGGQGAAETQYF

d_gene: TRBD2
j_gene: TRBJ2-7
v_gene: TRBV7-9
len: 15
CDR3aa: CASSLTGGPSYEQYF

d_gene: -
j_gene: TRBJ1-1
v_gene: TRBV6-6
len: 14
CDR3aa: CASSYSPTNTEAFF

d_gene: -
j_gene: TRBJ2-2
v_gene: TRBV6-1
len: 14
CDR3aa: CASSGQPNTGELFF

d_gene: TRBD2
j_gene: TRBJ2-1
v_gene: TRBV5-8
len: 18
CDR3aa: CASSRMTSGRALGNEQFF

d_gene: -
j_gene: TRBJ2-7
v_gene: TRBV6-2/TRBV6-3
len: 12
CDR3aa: CASSYSDYEQYF

d_gene: -
j_gene: TRBJ1-5
v_gene: TRBV4-1
len: 15
CDR3aa: CASSLGISGNQPQHF

d_gene: -
j_gene: TRBJ1-1
v_gene: TRBV19
len: 14
CDR3aa: CASSTPRGNTEAFF

d_gene: -
j_gene: TRBJ1-2
v_gene: TRBV11-3
len: 11
CDR3aa: CASSLSAAPTF

d_gene: -
j_gene: TRBJ1-5
v_gene: TRBV9
len: 15
CDR3aa: CASSVAGFSNQPQHF